This TCR beta chain was documented in a study of cytomegalovirus exposure and HLA in healthy donors. Study results and caveats: Among CMV-associated TCR beta chains, most appeared HLA-restricted in a later analysis. It was 164 TCR beta chains that were listed as cytomegalovirus-associated. Analyses of presence and absence presupposed an approximately uniform sequencing depth across donors.

Comments on this clone: What it recognizes is unknown.

Both 60 Vbeta primers and 13 Jbeta primers went into the PCR. Clones were read by immunoSEQ multiplex PCR, and TCRdb kept only the in-frame ones, dropping some. The repertoire holds more than 150,000 clones, with about 80% as singletons. The sample taken for sequencing was PBMCs. The source is a man aged 18 to 29 in good health and CMV-seronegative.

Here the CDR3 reads CASSYRTGAQPQHF. The CDR3 DNA reads as TGTGCCAGCAGTTATCGGACAGGGGCTCAGCCCCAGCATTTT. The chain couples TRBV6-5 to TRBJ1-5; 9 nucleotides match TRBD1. Trimming cost V 3 bases and J 6 bases; bases outside gene matches: 3. There are 14 residues in the CDR3. In germline, CDR1 is MNHEY, CDR2 SVGAGI.